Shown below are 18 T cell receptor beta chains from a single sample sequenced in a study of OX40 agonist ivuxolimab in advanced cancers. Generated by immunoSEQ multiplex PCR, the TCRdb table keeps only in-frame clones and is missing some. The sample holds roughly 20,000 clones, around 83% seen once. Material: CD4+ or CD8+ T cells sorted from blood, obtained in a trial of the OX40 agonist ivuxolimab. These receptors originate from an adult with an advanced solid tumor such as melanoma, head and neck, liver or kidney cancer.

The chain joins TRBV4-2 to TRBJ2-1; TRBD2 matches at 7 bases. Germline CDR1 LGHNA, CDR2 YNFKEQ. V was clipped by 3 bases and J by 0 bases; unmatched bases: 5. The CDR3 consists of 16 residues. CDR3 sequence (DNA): TGTGCCAGCAGCCATGGGGGGGGAAGCTCCTACAATGAGCAGTTCTTC. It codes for CASSHGGGSSYNEQFF.

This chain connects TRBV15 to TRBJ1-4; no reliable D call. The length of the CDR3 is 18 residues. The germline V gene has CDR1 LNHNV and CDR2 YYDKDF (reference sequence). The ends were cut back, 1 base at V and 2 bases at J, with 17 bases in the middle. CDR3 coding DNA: TGTGCCACCAGCAGAGTGAAAGGAACCGCCGGGACTAATGAAAAACTGTTTTTT. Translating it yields CATSRVKGTAGTNEKLFF.

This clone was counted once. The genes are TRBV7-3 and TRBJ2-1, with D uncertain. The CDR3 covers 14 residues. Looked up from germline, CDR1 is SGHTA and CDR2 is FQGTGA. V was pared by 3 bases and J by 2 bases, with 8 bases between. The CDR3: CASSLSGTYNEQFF. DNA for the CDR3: TGTGCCAGCAGCTTGTCAGGCACCTACAATGAGCAGTTCTTC.

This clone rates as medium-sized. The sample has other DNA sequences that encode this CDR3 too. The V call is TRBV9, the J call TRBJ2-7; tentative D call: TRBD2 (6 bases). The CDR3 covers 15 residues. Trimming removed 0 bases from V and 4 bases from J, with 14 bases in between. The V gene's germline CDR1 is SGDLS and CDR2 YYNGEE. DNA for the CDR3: TGTGCCAGCAGCGTAGATGTGGGAGGAGGGTACGAGCAGTACTTC. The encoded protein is CASSVDVGGGYEQYF.

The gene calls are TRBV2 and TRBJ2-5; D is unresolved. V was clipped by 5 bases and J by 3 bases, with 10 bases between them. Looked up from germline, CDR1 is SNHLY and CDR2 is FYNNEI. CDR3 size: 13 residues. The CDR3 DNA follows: TGTGCCAGCAGTTTAACGACCAAAGAGACCCAGTACTTC. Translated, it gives CASSLTTKETQYF.

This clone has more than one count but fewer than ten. CDR3 protein: CASSDGLAGGTGELFF. The DNA of the CDR3 is TGTGCCAGCAGCGATGGACTAGCGGGAGGTACCGGGGAGCTGTTTTTT. The chain is built from TRBV7-6 and TRBJ2-2; TRBD2 matches 14 bases. CDR1 and CDR2 from the germline V gene are SGHVS and FNYEAQ. V shed 5 bases, J shed 5 bases, and the junction held 4 bases outside the gene matches. CDR3 size: 16 residues.

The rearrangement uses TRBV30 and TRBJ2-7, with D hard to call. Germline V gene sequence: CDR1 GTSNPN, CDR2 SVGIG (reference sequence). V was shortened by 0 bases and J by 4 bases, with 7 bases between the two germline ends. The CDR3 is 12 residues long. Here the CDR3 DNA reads TGTGCCTGGAGTGTGTTAGGATACGAGCAGTACTTC. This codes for CAWSVLGYEQYF.

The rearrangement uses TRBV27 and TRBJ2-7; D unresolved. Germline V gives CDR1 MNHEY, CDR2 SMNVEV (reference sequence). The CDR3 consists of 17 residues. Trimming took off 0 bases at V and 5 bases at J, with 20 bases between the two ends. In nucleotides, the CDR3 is TGTGCCAGCAGTTTATCCCCACCACTGTTGAGGCCCCACGAGCAGTACTTC. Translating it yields CASSLSPPLLRPHEQYF.

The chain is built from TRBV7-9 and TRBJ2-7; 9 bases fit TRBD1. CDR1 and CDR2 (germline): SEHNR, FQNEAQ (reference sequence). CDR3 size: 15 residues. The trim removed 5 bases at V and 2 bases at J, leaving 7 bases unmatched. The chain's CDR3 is CASSPRDRAPYEQYF. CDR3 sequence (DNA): TGTGCCAGCAGCCCCCGGGACAGGGCTCCCTACGAGCAGTACTTC. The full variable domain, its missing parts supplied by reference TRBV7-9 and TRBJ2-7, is DTGVSQNPRHKITKRGQNVTFRCDPISEHNRLYWYRQTLGQGPEFLTYFQNEAQLEKSRLLSDRFSAERPKGSFSTLEIQRTEQGDSAMYLCASSPRDRAPYEQYFGPGTRLTVT.

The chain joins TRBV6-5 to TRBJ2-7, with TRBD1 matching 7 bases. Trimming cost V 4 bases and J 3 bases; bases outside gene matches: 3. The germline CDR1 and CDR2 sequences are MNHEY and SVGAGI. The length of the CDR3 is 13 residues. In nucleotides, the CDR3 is TGTGCCAGCAGTTTCGGGACAGACTACGAGCAGTACTTC. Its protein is CASSFGTDYEQYF.

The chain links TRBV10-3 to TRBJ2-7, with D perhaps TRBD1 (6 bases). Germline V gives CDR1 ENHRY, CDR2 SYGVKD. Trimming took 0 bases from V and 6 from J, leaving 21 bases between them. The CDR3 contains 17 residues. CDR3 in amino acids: CAISESKSNGGNLEQYF. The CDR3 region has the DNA TGTGCCATCAGTGAGTCGAAAAGTAATGGGGGCAATCTCGAGCAGTACTTC.

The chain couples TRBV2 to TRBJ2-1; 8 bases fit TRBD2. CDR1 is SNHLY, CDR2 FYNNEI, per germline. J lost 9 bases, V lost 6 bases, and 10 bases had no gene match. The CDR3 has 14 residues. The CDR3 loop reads CASRNLEAGGEQFF. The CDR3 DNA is TGTGCCAGCAGAAACCTAGAGGCGGGAGGTGAGCAGTTCTTC.

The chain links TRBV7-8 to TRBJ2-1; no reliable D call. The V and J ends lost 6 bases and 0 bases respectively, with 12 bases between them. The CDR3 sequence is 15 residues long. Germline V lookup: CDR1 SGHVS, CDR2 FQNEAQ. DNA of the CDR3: TGTGCCAGCAGTTTCTCGTGGGGCTCCTACAATGAGCAGTTCTTC. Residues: CASSFSWGSYNEQFF.

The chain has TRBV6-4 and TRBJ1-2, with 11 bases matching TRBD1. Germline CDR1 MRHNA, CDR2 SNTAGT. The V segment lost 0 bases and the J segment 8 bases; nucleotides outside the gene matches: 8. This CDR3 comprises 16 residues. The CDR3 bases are TGTGCCAGCAGTGACTCGACGGACAGGGGGCGTCGGGGCTACACCTTC. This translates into CASSDSTDRGRRGYTF.

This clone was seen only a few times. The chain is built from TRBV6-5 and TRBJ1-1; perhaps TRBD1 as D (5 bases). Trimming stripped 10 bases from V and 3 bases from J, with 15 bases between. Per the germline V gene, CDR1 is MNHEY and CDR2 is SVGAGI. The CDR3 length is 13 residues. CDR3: CANQGIEYTEAFF. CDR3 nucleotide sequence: TGTGCCAATCAGGGAATAGAGTACACTGAAGCTTTCTTT.

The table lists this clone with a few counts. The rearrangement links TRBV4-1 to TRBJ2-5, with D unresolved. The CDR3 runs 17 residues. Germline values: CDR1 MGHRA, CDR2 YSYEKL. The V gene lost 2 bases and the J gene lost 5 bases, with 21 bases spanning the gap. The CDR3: CASSQRMTGPRRETQYF. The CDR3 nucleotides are TGCGCCAGCAGCCAAAGGATGACCGGGCCAAGGCGGGAGACCCAGTACTTC.

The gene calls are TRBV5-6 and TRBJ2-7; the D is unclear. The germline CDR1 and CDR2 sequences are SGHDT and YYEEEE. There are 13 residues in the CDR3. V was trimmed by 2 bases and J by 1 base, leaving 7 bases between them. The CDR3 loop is CASSFFTSYEQYF. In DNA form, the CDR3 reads TGTGCCAGCAGCTTTTTCACTTCCTACGAGCAGTACTTC.

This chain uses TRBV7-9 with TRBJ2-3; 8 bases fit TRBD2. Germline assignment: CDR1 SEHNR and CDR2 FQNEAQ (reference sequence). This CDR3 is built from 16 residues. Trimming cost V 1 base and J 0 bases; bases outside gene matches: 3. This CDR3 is CASSLVPSGSTDTQYF. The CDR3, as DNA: TGTGCCAGCAGCTTAGTGCCTAGCGGGAGCACAGATACGCAGTATTTT. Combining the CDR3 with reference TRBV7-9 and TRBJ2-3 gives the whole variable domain DTGVSQNPRHKITKRGQNVTFRCDPISEHNRLYWYRQTLGQGPEFLTYFQNEAQLEKSRLLSDRFSAERPKGSFSTLEIQRTEQGDSAMYLCASSLVPSGSTDTQYFGPGTRLTVL.